A selection of T cell receptor beta chains follows, all from one sample in a study of blood T cell repertoires in COVID-19. The repertoire was sequenced with immunoSEQ multiplex PCR; TCRdb's copy has only in-frame clones and lacks some. Of 300,000 to 400,000 clones detected, about 90% appear once; the ten largest clones hold approximately 0.99%. Source material: PBMCs or T cells enriched from blood (not recorded which). The receptors here all came from a woman aged 25 to 39 who had recovered from COVID-19. The CDR3 runs from the conserved cysteine through the conserved F or W. The order of the fields is D gene, V gene, clone size, J gene, CDR3 DNA, CDR3 protein. A D gene is named only where the DNA matches it firmly. Clone size is given for some rows only: seen once, a few or many times, or a class if the clone is expanded.

D gene: -; V gene: TRBV2; clone size: -; J gene: TRBJ1-4; CDR3 DNA: TGTGCCAGCCTGGACGCGGGATGGGAGGAAAAACTGTTTTTT; CDR3 protein: CASLDAGWEEKLFF
D gene: -; V gene: TRBV30; clone size: -; J gene: TRBJ1-1; CDR3 DNA: TGTGCCTGGAGTGAACCACAAGACGGACTCAACACTGAAGCTTTCTTT; CDR3 protein: CAWSEPQDGLNTEAFF
D gene: -; V gene: TRBV27; clone size: -; J gene: TRBJ1-5; CDR3 DNA: TGTGCCAGTGATGAGGATCAGCCCCAGCATTTT; CDR3 protein: CASDEDQPQHF
D gene: TRBD1; V gene: TRBV20-1; clone size: -; J gene: TRBJ1-4; CDR3 DNA: TGCAGTGCTAGTCGAGGGGGCAGTTGGGAAACTAATGAAAAACTGTTTTTT; CDR3 protein: CSASRGGSWETNEKLFF
D gene: TRBD2; V gene: TRBV10-3; clone size: -; J gene: TRBJ2-2; CDR3 DNA: TGTGCCATCAGTCCACGAGGACTAGGTCCCGGGGGGGAGCTGTTTTTT; CDR3 protein: CAISPRGLGPGGELFF
D gene: -; V gene: TRBV5-8; clone size: once; J gene: TRBJ2-1; CDR3 DNA: TGTGCCAGCAGCCTTCGAGGAAACAACAATGAGCAGTTCTTC; CDR3 protein: CASSLRGNNNEQFF
D gene: -; V gene: TRBV14; clone size: -; J gene: TRBJ2-1; CDR3 DNA: TGTGCCAGCAGCCAAGCACAGGGTTCGGGGTACAATGAGCAGTTCTTC; CDR3 protein: CASSQAQGSGYNEQFF
D gene: TRBD1; V gene: TRBV28; clone size: -; J gene: TRBJ1-2; CDR3 DNA: TGTGCCAGCAGTCTAGGGGGCGATGGCTACACCTTC; CDR3 protein: CASSLGGDGYTF
D gene: -; V gene: TRBV2; clone size: -; J gene: TRBJ1-4; CDR3 DNA: TGTGCCAGCAGTGACCAGGGTTGGGATGAAAAACTGTTTTTT; CDR3 protein: CASSDQGWDEKLFF
D gene: TRBD1; V gene: TRBV4-1; clone size: -; J gene: TRBJ1-2; CDR3 DNA: TGCGCCAGCAGCCCCCTGGGACAGGCCCTATATGGCTACACCTTC; CDR3 protein: CASSPLGQALYGYTF
D gene: TRBD1; V gene: TRBV19; clone size: -; J gene: TRBJ1-5; CDR3 DNA: TGTGCCAGTAGGGAGGGACAGGGCTTGAGACAGCCCCAGCATTTT; CDR3 protein: CASREGQGLRQPQHF
D gene: -; V gene: TRBV10-3; clone size: -; J gene: TRBJ2-3; CDR3 DNA: TGTGCCACGGCACAGGGACGCACAGATACGCAGTATTTT; CDR3 protein: CATAQGRTDTQYF
D gene: TRBD1; V gene: TRBV7-2; clone size: -; J gene: TRBJ1-5; CDR3 DNA: TGTGCCAGCAGCTTGTGGACAGGGGACCAGCCCCAGCATTTT; CDR3 protein: CASSLWTGDQPQHF
D gene: TRBD1; V gene: TRBV6-5; clone size: -; J gene: TRBJ2-7; CDR3 DNA: TGTGCCGGATCCCGGGACAGGGTTTCCTACGAGCAGTACTTC; CDR3 protein: CAGSRDRVSYEQYF
D gene: -; V gene: TRBV7-8; clone size: -; J gene: TRBJ1-4; CDR3 DNA: TGTGCCAGCAGCCTCGGGATCCGGGGAGAAAAACTGTTTTTT; CDR3 protein: CASSLGIRGEKLFF
D gene: -; V gene: TRBV4-1; clone size: -; J gene: TRBJ1-3; CDR3 DNA: TGCGCCAGCAGCCAAGCCGGGGGAGGGGGAAACACCATATATTTT; CDR3 protein: CASSQAGGGGNTIYF
D gene: -; V gene: TRBV7-2; clone size: -; J gene: TRBJ2-1; CDR3 DNA: TGTGCCAGCAGCTTAGTGACTCTCCTAGGCAATGAGCAGTTCTTC; CDR3 protein: CASSLVTLLGNEQFF
D gene: -; V gene: TRBV28; clone size: few; J gene: TRBJ2-7; CDR3 DNA: TGTGCCAGCAGTTTAAGTGCGGCAGGGGGGTTACGTTCATACGAGCAGTACTTC; CDR3 protein: CASSLSAAGGLRSYEQYF
D gene: -; V gene: TRBV28; clone size: -; J gene: TRBJ1-4; CDR3 DNA: TGTGCCAGCCATACTAATGAAAAACTGTTTTTT; CDR3 protein: CASHTNEKLFF
D gene: -; V gene: TRBV7-6; clone size: -; J gene: TRBJ2-1; CDR3 DNA: TGTGCCAGCAGCTTAGGCGGGGCGAATGAGCAGTTCTTC; CDR3 protein: CASSLGGANEQFF
D gene: -; V gene: TRBV10-3; clone size: -; J gene: TRBJ2-6; CDR3 DNA: TGTGCCATCAGTGACTTTGGGAGCTCTGGGGCCAACGTCCTGACTTTC; CDR3 protein: CAISDFGSSGANVLTF
D gene: TRBD2; V gene: TRBV5-1; clone size: -; J gene: TRBJ2-7; CDR3 DNA: TGCGCCAGCAGCTTGGGGTCTAGCGGGGGGACCACCATCGGTGAGCAGTACTTC; CDR3 protein: CASSLGSSGGTTIGEQYF
D gene: -; V gene: TRBV4-2; clone size: -; J gene: TRBJ1-2; CDR3 DNA: TGTGCCAGCAGCCAAGATCTTAAGGGGGATGGCTACACCTTC; CDR3 protein: CASSQDLKGDGYTF
D gene: -; V gene: TRBV30; clone size: -; J gene: TRBJ1-1; CDR3 DNA: TGTGCCTGGAGTGTAAGGGGCAGGAGGGGGAACACTGAAGCTTTCTTT; CDR3 protein: CAWSVRGRRGNTEAFF
D gene: TRBD2; V gene: TRBV3-1/TRBV3-2; clone size: -; J gene: TRBJ2-5; CDR3 DNA: TGTGCCAGCAGCCAAGACTGGCGGGGGGCCGAGACCCAGTACTTC; CDR3 protein: CASSQDWRGAETQYF
D gene: TRBD1; V gene: TRBV5-6; clone size: -; J gene: TRBJ2-7; CDR3 DNA: TGTGCCAGCAGCTTGGTTGGGACAGGGGGCTTATCCCCCTACTACGAGCAGTACTTC; CDR3 protein: CASSLVGTGGLSPYYEQYF
D gene: -; V gene: TRBV3-1/TRBV3-2; clone size: once; J gene: TRBJ2-7; CDR3 DNA: TGTGCCAGCAGCCAAGGCCTGGAGGCAAACTACGAGCAGTACTTC; CDR3 protein: CASSQGLEANYEQYF
D gene: TRBD1; V gene: TRBV3-1/TRBV3-2; clone size: -; J gene: TRBJ2-2; CDR3 DNA: TGTGCCAGCAGCCAGGCTGGTTTGACAGGGGGCGACACCGGGGAGCTGTTTTTT; CDR3 protein: CASSQAGLTGGDTGELFF
D gene: TRBD1; V gene: TRBV6-5; clone size: -; J gene: TRBJ2-5; CDR3 DNA: TGTGCCAGCAGTTGGGACAGGGTGTGGGAGACCCAGTACTTC; CDR3 protein: CASSWDRVWETQYF
D gene: TRBD1; V gene: TRBV27; clone size: once; J gene: TRBJ1-4; CDR3 DNA: TGTGCCAGCAGCCGGACAGGGATTTATGAAAAACTGTTTTTT; CDR3 protein: CASSRTGIYEKLFF
D gene: TRBD1; V gene: TRBV19; clone size: -; J gene: TRBJ2-5; CDR3 DNA: TGTGCCAGTAGTACAGGGGGCGCAGGGGAGACCCAGTACTTC; CDR3 protein: CASSTGGAGETQYF
D gene: -; V gene: TRBV7-8; clone size: -; J gene: TRBJ1-4; CDR3 DNA: TGTGCCAGCAGGGCAGACCCACGGAGTGAAAAACTGTTTTTT; CDR3 protein: CASRADPRSEKLFF
D gene: TRBD1; V gene: TRBV6-5; clone size: -; J gene: TRBJ1-6; CDR3 DNA: TGTGCCAGCAACACCAGGGGGCGAAGCTCACCCCTCCACTTT; CDR3 protein: CASNTRGRSSPLHF
D gene: -; V gene: TRBV28; clone size: -; J gene: TRBJ1-3; CDR3 DNA: TGTGCCAGCGGACTCGAGAGCTCTGGAAACACCATATATTTT; CDR3 protein: CASGLESSGNTIYF
D gene: TRBD1; V gene: TRBV6-5; clone size: -; J gene: TRBJ1-3; CDR3 DNA: TGTGCCAGCAGCCGACAGGGGGAAGGTGGAAACACCATATATTTT; CDR3 protein: CASSRQGEGGNTIYF
D gene: TRBD2; V gene: TRBV2; clone size: -; J gene: TRBJ2-3; CDR3 DNA: TGTGCCAGCAGTGGGGTTCTAGCGGGCACAGATACGCAGTATTTT; CDR3 protein: CASSGVLAGTDTQYF
D gene: -; V gene: TRBV6-1; clone size: -; J gene: TRBJ2-4; CDR3 DNA: TGTGCCAGCAGTGAGACACAGGGAGCGCACATTCAGTACTTC; CDR3 protein: CASSETQGAHIQYF
D gene: -; V gene: TRBV27; clone size: -; J gene: TRBJ1-6; CDR3 DNA: TGTGCCAGCAGTTTAAAGTTTGGAAGGGAGGGAAACTCACCCCTCCACTTT; CDR3 protein: CASSLKFGREGNSPLHF
D gene: TRBD1; V gene: TRBV27; clone size: -; J gene: TRBJ2-1; CDR3 DNA: TGTGCCAGCAGCCCCATGTCGGGACAGGGAGCAGTCTTC; CDR3 protein: CASSPMSGQGAVF
D gene: TRBD1; V gene: TRBV25-1; clone size: -; J gene: TRBJ2-1; CDR3 DNA: TGTGCCAGCAGTGACCCCGGGACAGGGGTTTACAATGAGCAGTTCTTC; CDR3 protein: CASSDPGTGVYNEQFF
D gene: -; V gene: TRBV11-3; clone size: -; J gene: TRBJ2-5; CDR3 DNA: TGTGCCAGCAGCTTAGACCGGGAGACCCAGTACTTC; CDR3 protein: CASSLDRETQYF
D gene: TRBD1; V gene: TRBV2; clone size: -; J gene: TRBJ1-5; CDR3 DNA: TGTGCCAGCAGTAAAAATGGACAGGGGACGGGGCAGCCCCAGCATTTT; CDR3 protein: CASSKNGQGTGQPQHF